A selection of T cell receptor beta chains follows, all from one sample in a study of T cells after posttransplantation cyclophosphamide. Produced via immunoSEQ multiplex PCR; TCRdb's table is partial and in-frame only. This sample comprises about 1,000 clones, none seen once only. The specimen comprised PBMCs, sampled after allogeneic stem cell transplant with posttransplant cyclophosphamide. All receptors come from a young adult male patient who received an allogeneic stem cell transplant from a related donor, was CMV-positive, and had no GVHD. Some of the T cells might come from the graft donor. Each CDR3 is given with its conserved first and last residue. The D gene is left open where the match is weak. Clone size is given as once, few, many or a size class.

clone_size j_call d_call v_call cdr3_aa cdr3_nt
medium-sized TRBJ2-3 TRBD2 TRBV12-3/TRBV12-4 CASSLRALAGGLISTDTQYF TGTGCCAGCAGTTTAAGGGCCCTAGCGGGAGGCCTCATTAGCACAGATACGCAGTATTTT
medium-sized TRBJ2-6 TRBD1 TRBV4-3 CASRQGSSGANVLTF TGCGCCAGCAGACAGGGGAGCTCTGGGGCCAACGTCCTGACTTTC
large TRBJ1-2 NA TRBV6-6 CASSPPGIYGYTF TGTGCCAGCAGCCCACCGGGGATCTATGGCTACACCTTC
medium-sized TRBJ1-5 NA TRBV4-1 CASSLVGGSNQPQHF TGCGCCAGCAGCCTCGTGGGGGGGAGCAATCAGCCCCAGCATTTT
large TRBJ2-2 NA TRBV12-3/TRBV12-4 CASSTSTGELFF TGTGCCAGCAGTACTTCCACCGGGGAGCTGTTTTTT
large TRBJ1-2 NA TRBV7-9 CASSIQGIEGYTF TGTGCCAGCAGTATACAGGGAATTGAAGGCTACACCTTC
many TRBJ2-3 TRBD2 TRBV4-2 CASSQEGAPRAGEFRSTDTQYF TGTGCCAGCAGCCAAGAAGGTGCTCCCCGGGCGGGAGAATTCAGGAGCACAGATACGCAGTATTTT
medium-sized TRBJ1-2 NA TRBV7-3 CASSLTGSPSYGYTF TGTGCCAGCAGCTTAACGGGCTCGCCGTCCTATGGCTACACCTTC
large TRBJ2-7 TRBD2 TRBV5-6 CASSSSGYSYEQYF TGTGCCAGCAGCTCTAGCGGATACTCCTACGAGCAGTACTTC
medium-sized TRBJ2-3 NA TRBV6-5 CASRAGGTDTQYF TGTGCCAGCAGGGCAGGGGGCACAGATACGCAGTATTTT
many TRBJ2-4 TRBD2 TRBV6-4 CASRGGWAKNIQYF TGTGCCAGCAGGGGGGGGTGGGCCAAAAACATTCAGTACTTC
many TRBJ2-3 NA TRBV7-2 CASSLLLAVPVPDTQYF TGTGCCAGCAGCTTATTATTAGCGGTTCCAGTTCCGGATACGCAGTATTTT
many TRBJ2-3 TRBD1 TRBV7-9 CASSAGTGGPDTQYF TGTGCCAGCAGCGCGGGAACAGGGGGCCCAGATACGCAGTATTTT
many TRBJ2-2 NA TRBV28 CASNFMAGGSGELFF TGTGCCAGCAATTTCATGGCAGGGGGGTCCGGGGAGCTGTTTTTT
many TRBJ2-7 NA TRBV18 CASSPPARSRGSNEQYF TGTGCCAGCTCACCACCGGCCCGTTCTCGGGGTAGCAACGAGCAGTACTTC
medium-sized TRBJ1-5 NA TRBV7-8 CASSLGPGNQPQHF TGTGCCAGCAGCTTAGGTCCAGGGAATCAGCCCCAGCATTTT
medium-sized TRBJ2-5 NA TRBV12-3/TRBV12-4 CASSFQGTYQETQYF TGTGCCAGCAGTTTCCAGGGGACGTACCAAGAGACCCAGTACTTC
medium-sized TRBJ2-7 NA TRBV7-3 CASSLGLRYEQYF TGTGCCAGCAGCCTGGGACTTCGCTACGAGCAGTACTTC
medium-sized TRBJ2-1 TRBD2 TRBV2 CARGASGRVDEQFF TGTGCCAGAGGCGCTAGCGGGAGAGTTGATGAGCAGTTCTTC